This TCR beta chain was found in a study of T cell repertoires in cytomegalovirus infection. Study information: Through public TCR beta signatures, both CMV infection and matching HLA type were indicated. Whole-study results and caveats: CMV-specific TCR beta clonotypes restricted by HLA-C were the ones dominating the ex vivo response.

CDR1 and CDR2 from the germline V gene are SGDLS and YYNGEE. CDR3 size: 14 residues. Trimming took 5 bases from V and 3 from J, leaving 14 bases between them. In this sample, this clonotype turned up a few times. Its antigen is unidentified. TCRdb reprocessed the reads with MiXCR, giving one entry per CDR3 protein. This sample has 500,000 to 600,000 distinct CDR3 sequences, with about 15% found just once. This TCR was recovered from a human donor in good health (CMV status not recorded). Some clones in this sample may be carry-over from other donors' samples. V and J are TRBV9 and TRBJ1-1, with D tentatively TRBD1 (6 bases). Sequenced input: CD8+ T cells from PBMCs. CDR3 sequence: CASSQTTGYTEAFF. CDR3 nucleotides: TGTGCCAGCAGTCAGACGACAGGCTACACTGAAGCTTTCTTT.